This T cell receptor beta chain originates from a study of T cells after posttransplantation cyclophosphamide. Study-level points and caveats: Skin or GI-infiltrating T cells shared few TRB sequences with blood. Donor CD8+ memory clones often dominated recipient blood repertoires at later times. TRB clonality was highly associated with recipient CMV seropositivity and reactivation.

Trimming shortened V by 1 base and J by 6 bases, and 10 bases separated the two germline ends. The CDR3 sequence is 14 residues long. Germline CDR1 KGHSH, CDR2 LQKENI. Controls had myeloablative marrow grafts with methotrexate and calcineurin inhibitor, sampled at 1 year. As to this clone: Its antigen remains unidentified.

This table comes from immunoSEQ multiplex PCR, and its TCRdb copy is limited to in-frame clones, with some not included. The sample includes 15,000 to 20,000 clones, 80% to 90% seen only once; the top ten take about 3.3%. The genes are TRBV18 and TRBJ1-3; D may be TRBD1 (6 bases). The TCR was taken from a male patient aged 45-59 years who received an allogeneic stem cell transplant from an unrelated donor, was CMV-positive, and had chronic GVHD only. A subset of T cells may come from the graft donor. The input for sequencing was PBMCs, taken after an allogeneic stem cell transplant with a calcineurin inhibitor and methotrexate. The DNA for the CDR3 is TGTGCCAGCTCACCACTGGCAGGGGAAAACACCATATATTTT. Translated: CASSPLAGENTIYF.